Listed here are 9 T cell receptor beta chains from one sample, sequenced in a study of blood T cell repertoires in COVID-19. Sequenced by immunoSEQ multiplex PCR; TCRdb stores in-frame clones only, minus some. This sample carries some 100,000 clones, roughly 87% of them seen once, and the ten largest clones take 5.2%. Input material: peripheral blood. These receptors came from a woman of 80 years or more with active COVID-19.

This chain joins TRBV5-4 and TRBJ1-3; possible D gene TRBD1, 6 bases. The CDR3 is made up of 14 amino acids. The germline V gene encodes CDR1 SGHNT and CDR2 YYREEE (reference sequence). Trimming took 2 bases from V and 7 from J, leaving 13 bases between them. For the CDR3, the DNA is TGTGCCAGCAGCTTCAACAGGGAGCGGAACACCATATATTTT. Its translation is CASSFNRERNTIYF.

The chain has TRBV4-2 and TRBJ2-1, with a tentative D call TRBD2 (6 bases). Per the germline V gene, CDR1 is LGHNA and CDR2 is YNFKEQ. Trimming removed 4 bases at V and 7 bases at J, with 14 bases between. This CDR3 region has 14 residues. The CDR3, as DNA: TGTGCCAGCAGCCTCGTGGGGGGAGGAAATGAGCAGTTCTTC. Residues: CASSLVGGGNEQFF.

The gene calls are TRBV5-1 and TRBJ2-2, with D unclear. CDR3 size: 16 residues. V dropped 5 bases and J dropped 0 bases, with 14 bases sitting between them. Germline V lookup: CDR1 SGHRS, CDR2 YFSETQ. The CDR3 DNA is TGCGCCAGCAGTCTCACTCCCGCCGCGAACACCGGGGAGCTGTTTTTT. Residues: CASSLTPAANTGELFF.

The chain employs TRBV12-3 or TRBV12-4 and TRBJ1-1; maybe TRBD1 (6 bases). CDR3 length equals 13 residues. V was cut by 7 bases and J by 4 bases, with 13 bases left in between. The CDR3 reads CASKRMGATEAFF. CDR3 in DNA: TGTGCCAGCAAAAGAATGGGGGCCACTGAAGCTTTCTTT.

CDR3 nucleotides: TGCGCCAGCAGCCAAGATGTAGGCGCGCAGGGGTACTTC. Translating gives CASSQDVGAQGYF. The gene calls are TRBV4-1 and TRBJ2-7; TRBD1 is a possible D gene (5 bases). Germline loops: CDR1 MGHRA, CDR2 YSYEKL. The CDR3 contains 13 residues. V was pared by 0 bases and J by 12 bases, with 15 bases between.

The CDR3 bases are TGCGCCAGCAGCTCCGGGACAGGGAACACCGGGGAGCTGTTTTTT. Amino acids: CASSSGTGNTGELFF. The chain has TRBV5-1 and TRBJ2-2; 8 bases fit TRBD1. Germline values: CDR1 SGHRS, CDR2 YFSETQ. The CDR3 is 15 residues long. Unmatched junction bases numbered 2, after V lost 3 bases and J lost 1 base. Complete variable domain (other parts from reference TRBV5-1 and TRBJ2-2): KAGVTQTPRYLIKTRGQQVTLSCSPISGHRSVSWYQQTPGQGLQFLFEYFSETQRNKGNFPGRFSGRQFSNSRSEMNVSTLELGDSALYLCASSSGTGNTGELFFGEGSRLTVL.

The gene calls are TRBV5-4 and TRBJ2-3; no clear D. V was clipped by 3 bases and J by 6 bases, with 14 bases between them. CDR3 length equals 14 residues. Germline V CDR1 and CDR2: SGHNT, YYREEE (reference sequence). CDR3 residues: CASSSAAAADTQYF. The CDR3 region has the DNA TGTGCCAGCAGCTCCGCCGCGGCGGCGGATACGCAGTATTTT.

The table lists this clone with a count of one. CDR3 loop: CASSLGSGVRSGANVLTF. For the CDR3, the DNA is TGTGCCAGCAGCTTAGGGTCAGGGGTTCGCTCTGGGGCCAACGTCCTGACTTTC. The chain links TRBV7-9 to TRBJ2-6; TRBD1 is a possible D gene (6 bases). The ends were cut back, 1 base at V and 0 bases at J, with 13 bases in the middle. The CDR3 loop spans 18 amino acids. Germline lookup yields CDR1 SEHNR and CDR2 FQNEAQ (reference sequence).

This clone was observed once. CDR3 in DNA: TGTGCCAGCAGCTTAGAGGCAGGTTATTCACCCCTCCACTTT. Protein: CASSLEAGYSPLHF. J is TRBJ1-6 and V is TRBV7-2; D unresolved. The germline gives CDR1 SGHTA, CDR2 FQGNSA. CDR3 length equals 14 residues. The V and J ends lost 1 base and 8 bases respectively, with 9 bases between them. Full variable domain (rest looked up from reference TRBV7-2 and TRBJ1-6): GAGVSQSPSNKVTEKGKDVELRCDPISGHTALYWYRQSLGQGLEFLIYFQGNSAPDKSGLPSDRFSAERTGGSVSTLTIQRTQQEDSAVYLCASSLEAGYSPLHFGNGTRLTVT.